The 10 T cell receptor beta chains reported below all come from one sample, sequenced in a study of CD8+ T cells in alopecia areata. Following RNA extraction, reverse transcription yielded cDNA that acted as the sequencing template. The assay was immunoSEQ multiplex PCR, and TCRdb's table has in-frame clones only and misses some. The sample comprises 100,000 to 150,000 clones, about 49% of which are singletons, and about 19% rests with the top ten. This material consisted of CD8+ T cells sorted from blood, taken at week 0. The source of these receptors is a human donor with alopecia areata.

V is TRBV29-1 and J is TRBJ1-2; maybe TRBD1 (5 bases). CDR1 and CDR2 from the germline V gene are SQVTM and ANQGSEA. This CDR3 comprises 12 residues. The ends were cut back, 1 base at V and 8 bases at J, with 11 bases in the middle. CDR3 loop: CSVEVQEGGYTF. The CDR3 nucleotides read TGCAGCGTTGAAGTACAGGAGGGCGGCTACACCTTC.

This clone was detected once. The chain links TRBV4-2 to TRBJ1-1; 7 nucleotides agree with TRBD1. The CDR3 contains 16 residues. Germline V gene sequence: CDR1 LGHNA, CDR2 YNFKEQ. J gave up 0 bases and V 0 bases, and 4 bases lay outside the gene matches. The CDR3 protein is CASSQDGTGVNTEAFF. DNA for the CDR3: TGTGCCAGCAGCCAAGATGGTACAGGGGTGAACACTGAAGCTTTCTTT.

This clone was recorded a few times. The rearrangement joins TRBV29-1 to TRBJ2-7; no clear D. The CDR3 has 12 amino acids. CDR1 SQVTM and CDR2 ANQGSEA come from the germline V gene. Between the trimmed V and J ends, which lost 4 bases and 3 bases, there was a span of 10 bases. The CDR3 DNA follows: TGCAGCGTTGTGGGGTCCCGCTACGAGCAGTACTTC. Residues: CSVVGSRYEQYF.

This CDR3 reads CASSPWGDVHEQYF. The CDR3, as DNA: TGTGCCAGCAGCCCGTGGGGTGATGTCCACGAGCAGTACTTC. This chain connects TRBV7-9 to TRBJ2-7; D not certain. Trimming stripped 5 bases from V and 5 bases from J, with 16 bases between. Germline CDR1 and CDR2: SEHNR and FQNEAQ (reference sequence). The CDR3 loop spans 14 amino acids.

The V and J genes are TRBV2 and TRBJ2-7; D may correspond to TRBD1 or TRBD2 (5 bases each). This CDR3 has 15 residues. Germline V lookup: CDR1 SNHLY, CDR2 FYNNEI. The V and J ends lost 7 bases and 0 bases respectively, with 16 bases between them. The CDR3: CASTWDVHSSYEQYF. CDR3 nucleotide sequence: TGTGCCAGCACCTGGGACGTCCACAGCTCCTACGAGCAGTACTTC.

J is TRBJ2-7 and V is TRBV5-4; D gene unclear. There are 11 residues in the CDR3. The germline V and J ends were trimmed by 0 bases and 7 bases, with 5 bases remaining between them. The germline V gene has CDR1 SGHNT and CDR2 YYREEE (reference sequence). CDR3 coding DNA: TGTGCCAGCAGCTTGGAGGGAGAGCAGTACTTC. It specifies CASSLEGEQYF.

V gene TRBV10-2 combines with J gene TRBJ1-2; D might be TRBD1 (5 bases). Trimming pared 6 bases from V and 5 bases from J, leaving 16 bases between. The CDR3 sequence is 14 residues long. From germline, CDR1 is WSHSY and CDR2 SAAADI. The DNA of the CDR3 is TGCGCCAGCAGCCCCGCGGGGGTCAGTTATGGCTACACCTTC. Protein product: CASSPAGVSYGYTF.

The chain employs TRBV4-3 and TRBJ1-3; D gene uncertain. The CDR3 consists of 16 residues. Trimming took 0 bases from V and 5 from J, leaving 14 bases between them. CDR1 and CDR2 (germline): LGHNA, YSLEER. The chain's CDR3 is CASSQDPSGYRNTIYF. The CDR3 nucleotides read TGCGCCAGCAGCCAAGATCCGTCAGGATATCGAAACACCATATATTTT.

The CDR3 sequence: CASSFSWGNTEAFF. As DNA, the CDR3 is TGTGCCAGCAGTTTCTCGTGGGGGAACACTGAAGCTTTCTTT. V usage is TRBV27 and J usage is TRBJ1-1; no clear D gene. Germline V lookup: CDR1 MNHEY, CDR2 SMNVEV (reference sequence). CDR3 size: 14 residues. V was trimmed by 3 bases and J by 1 base, leaving 9 bases between them.

This clone was recorded a few times. CDR3 DNA sequence: TGTGCCAGCAGTGAGGGGGCGGAGGGGGATCAGCCCCAGCATTTT. This encodes CASSEGAEGDQPQHF. This chain links TRBV2 with TRBJ1-5, with D perhaps TRBD1 (6 bases). Germline-derived CDR1 and CDR2 are SNHLY and FYNNEI. This CDR3 region has 15 residues. V was clipped by 3 bases and J by 5 bases, with 14 bases between them.